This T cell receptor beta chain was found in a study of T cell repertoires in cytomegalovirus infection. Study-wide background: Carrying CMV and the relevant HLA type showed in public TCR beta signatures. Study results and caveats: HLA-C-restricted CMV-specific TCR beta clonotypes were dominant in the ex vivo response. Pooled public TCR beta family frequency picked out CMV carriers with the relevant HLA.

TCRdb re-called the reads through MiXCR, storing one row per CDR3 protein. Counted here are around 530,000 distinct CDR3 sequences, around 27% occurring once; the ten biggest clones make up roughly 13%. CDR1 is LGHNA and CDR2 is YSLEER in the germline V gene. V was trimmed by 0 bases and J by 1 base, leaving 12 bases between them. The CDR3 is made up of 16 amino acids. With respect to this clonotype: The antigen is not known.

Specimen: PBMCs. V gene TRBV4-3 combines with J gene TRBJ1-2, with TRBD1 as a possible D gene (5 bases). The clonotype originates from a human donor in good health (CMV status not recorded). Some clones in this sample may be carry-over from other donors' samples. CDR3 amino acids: CASSQDPGHNNYGYTF. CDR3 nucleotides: TGCGCCAGCAGCCAAGACCCAGGGCACAATAACTATGGCTACACCTTC.